The 20 T cell receptor beta chains below come from one sample, sequenced in a study of cytomegalovirus exposure and HLA in healthy donors. PCR was performed using 60 Vbeta and 13 Jbeta primers. Libraries were prepared by immunoSEQ multiplex PCR; TCRdb keeps only in-frame clonotypes and omits some of them. The data hold some 160,000 clones, with roughly 82% observed a single time. The sample consisted of PBMCs. These receptors were taken from a male donor in good health and CMV-seronegative.

This clone was picked up a small number of times. This chain joins TRBV25-1 and TRBJ1-5, with D possibly being TRBD1 (5 bases). The CDR3 spans 16 residues. Trimming pared 9 bases from V and 0 bases from J, leaving 18 bases between. Germline CDR1 and CDR2: MGHDK and SYGVNS. CDR3: CASNPGGAASNQPQHF. CDR3 coding DNA: TGTGCCAGTAACCCCGGCGGGGCAGCTAGCAATCAGCCCCAGCATTTT.

For this clone: The same CDR3 also results from other DNA sequences found in this sample. This sequence joins TRBV6-5 and TRBJ1-1; D may be TRBD1 (5 bases). CDR3 length: 15 residues. From germline, CDR1 is MNHEY and CDR2 SVGAGI. V was pared by 2 bases and J by 1 base, with 11 bases between. CDR3 protein: CASSYRGGGNTEAFF. The CDR3 DNA is TGTGCCAGCAGTTACCGGGGGGGAGGGAACACTGAAGCTTTCTTT.

The table lists this clone with a count of one. The chain is built from TRBV7-3 and TRBJ1-4; TRBD1 is a possible D gene (6 bases). V lost 2 bases and J 8 bases, leaving 9 bases between the germline ends. Germline lookup yields CDR1 SGHTA and CDR2 FQGTGA. The length of the CDR3 is 13 residues. CDR3 protein: CASSLSGGEKLFF. For the CDR3, the DNA is TGTGCCAGCAGCTTATCGGGGGGCGAAAAACTGTTTTTT.

The table lists this clone with a few counts. The V gene is TRBV19, the J gene TRBJ1-5, with D maybe TRBD1 (6 bases). V was clipped by 7 bases and J by 4 bases, with 17 bases between them. CDR3 length: 15 residues. Germline V gene data show CDR1 as LNHDA and CDR2 as SQIVND (reference sequence). The CDR3 bases are TGTGCCAGTACCACAGGGATATGGTCGAATCAGCCCCAGCATTTT. It encodes CASTTGIWSNQPQHF.

The rearrangement joins TRBV7-2 to TRBJ1-1, with 9 nucleotides matching TRBD1. Germline lookup yields CDR1 SGHTA and CDR2 FQGNSA. The CDR3 totals 14 residues. J gave up 8 bases and V 6 bases, and 10 bases lay outside the gene matches. The CDR3 DNA is TGTGCCAGCAGTATAACAGGGGGCGGATGGGAAGCTTTCTTT. Translated, it gives CASSITGGGWEAFF.

CDR3 DNA sequence: TGTGCCAGCAGCCTTACCCCGGGGGCGGGACTACGCTACAATGAGCAGTTCTTC. This sequence encodes CASSLTPGAGLRYNEQFF. The V gene is TRBV7-8, the J gene TRBJ2-1; perhaps TRBD2 as D (7 bases). The V gene's germline CDR1 is SGHVS and CDR2 FQNEAQ. V lost 5 bases, J lost 3 bases, and 23 bases lay in between. This CDR3 contains 18 residues. Full variable domain (rest looked up from reference TRBV7-8 and TRBJ2-1): GAGVSQSPRYKVAKRGQDVALRCDPISGHVSLFWYQQALGQGPEFLTYFQNEAQLDKSGLPSDRFFAERPEGSVSTLKIQRTQQEDSAVYLCASSLTPGAGLRYNEQFFGPGTRLTVL.

V is TRBV7-9 and J is TRBJ1-5; TRBD1 matches at 10 bases. CDR3 length: 17 residues. Unmatched junction bases numbered 4, after V lost 1 base and J lost 1 base. Germline-derived CDR1 and CDR2 are SEHNR and FQNEAQ (reference sequence). CDR3 bases: TGTGCCAGCAGCTTAGTATGGGGACAGGGGAGCAATCAGCCCCAGCATTTT. It specifies CASSLVWGQGSNQPQHF.

The CDR3 DNA is TGCAGCGTTGCTGGACAGGTCTCCTACAATGAGCAGTTCTTC. Translation: CSVAGQVSYNEQFF. V gene TRBV29-1 combines with J gene TRBJ2-1; 7 nucleotides agree with TRBD1. Per the germline V gene, CDR1 is SQVTM and CDR2 is ANQGSEA. V shed 4 bases and J 0 bases; nucleotides not matched to a gene: 3. The CDR3 consists of 14 residues.

The chain uses TRBV7-9 and TRBJ1-4, with a tentative D call TRBD1 (5 bases). Per the germline V gene, CDR1 is SEHNR and CDR2 is FQNEAQ (reference sequence). The CDR3 length is 16 residues. V lost 1 base to trimming and J lost 2 bases, with 11 bases between them. CDR3: CASSLGQMKTNEKLFF. The CDR3 DNA follows: TGTGCCAGCAGCTTAGGACAGATGAAGACTAATGAAAAACTGTTTTTT.

This clone came up a few times. The chain couples TRBV6-6 to TRBJ1-2; 9 nucleotides match TRBD1. CDR1 and CDR2 (germline): MNHNY, SVGAGI (reference sequence). This CDR3 contains 15 residues. After removal of 0 bases from V and 6 bases from J, the junction contained 5 bases not matched to a gene. CDR3 DNA: TGTGCCAGCAGTTACTCGGGACAGGGACTACATGGCTACACCTTC. It is translated as CASSYSGQGLHGYTF.

This clone was detected once. The gene calls are TRBV5-4 and TRBJ2-5; 7 nucleotides match TRBD1. Germline-derived CDR1 and CDR2 are SGHNT and YYREEE (reference sequence). V dropped 3 bases and J dropped 1; count of bases not matched to a gene: 9. The CDR3 contains 16 residues. CDR3 sequence: CASSSPGQHTQETQYF. CDR3 nucleotides: TGTGCCAGCAGCTCTCCGGGACAGCACACCCAAGAGACCCAGTACTTC.

The chain uses TRBV4-1 and TRBJ2-7; 7 bases align to TRBD1. J lost 2 bases, V lost 0 bases, and 7 bases had no gene match. Germline V gene sequence: CDR1 MGHRA, CDR2 YSYEKL. This CDR3 region has 16 residues. The CDR3 bases are TGCGCCAGCAGCCAAGATTCGCAGGGGGTACCCTACGAGCAGTACTTC. It is translated as CASSQDSQGVPYEQYF.

This chain uses TRBV19 with TRBJ1-1; D is ambiguous. This CDR3 spans 14 amino acids. The germline V gene encodes CDR1 LNHDA and CDR2 SQIVND (reference sequence). Trimming took off 4 bases at V and 3 bases at J, with 12 bases between the two ends. The CDR3: CASSRSPTDTEAFF. The CDR3 nucleotides read TGTGCCAGTAGTAGAAGCCCCACAGACACTGAAGCTTTCTTT.

This clone was detected once. The genes are TRBV29-1 and TRBJ1-5; possibly TRBD1 for D (5 bases). Germline lookup yields CDR1 SQVTM and CDR2 ANQGSEA. The CDR3 extends over 15 amino acids. The V gene lost 6 bases and the J gene lost 3 bases, with 18 bases spanning the gap. CDR3 nucleotides: TGCAGCGTGGCCGTGACAGTCGAGGACAATCAGCCCCAGCATTTT. It codes for CSVAVTVEDNQPQHF.

The chain joins TRBV7-9 to TRBJ2-3; D gene ambiguous. Germline V gene data show CDR1 as SEHNR and CDR2 as FQNEAQ (reference sequence). Between the trimmed V and J ends, which lost 5 bases and 2 bases, there was a span of 14 bases. This CDR3 is 15 amino acids long. CDR3 nucleotide sequence: TGTGCCAGCAGCCCACGCCGCGGATCCACAGATACGCAGTATTTT. Encoded protein: CASSPRRGSTDTQYF. Full variable domain (rest looked up from reference TRBV7-9 and TRBJ2-3): DTGVSQNPRHKITKRGQNVTFRCDPISEHNRLYWYRQTLGQGPEFLTYFQNEAQLEKSRLLSDRFSAERPKGSFSTLEIQRTEQGDSAMYLCASSPRRGSTDTQYFGPGTRLTVL.

The gene calls are TRBV5-4 and TRBJ2-3; D is perhaps TRBD1 (5 bases). Deletions cut 4 bases from V and 1 base from J, with 16 bases between. This CDR3 is built from 16 residues. Looked up from germline, CDR1 is SGHNT and CDR2 is YYREEE (reference sequence). The DNA for the CDR3 is TGTGCCAGCAGCGATTCCAGGGTGGCCCGCACAGATACGCAGTATTTT. Its protein product is CASSDSRVARTDTQYF.

The genes are TRBV19 and TRBJ1-1; TRBD1 is a possible D gene (6 bases). Looked up from germline, CDR1 is LNHDA and CDR2 is SQIVND (reference sequence). Trimming cost V 9 bases and J 1 base, with 15 bases left between them. CDR3 length equals 14 residues. CDR3 protein: CASARTGWNTEAFF. The CDR3 region has the DNA TGTGCCAGCGCCAGAACAGGGTGGAACACTGAAGCTTTCTTT.

This clone showed up just a few times. The chain recombines TRBV25-1 with TRBJ2-5; TRBD2 aligns across 9 bases. The CDR3 totals 14 residues. Germline CDR1 MGHDK, CDR2 SYGVNS. The V and J ends lost 6 bases and 3 bases, in that order; junction bases with no gene match: 5. The CDR3 DNA is TGTGCCAGCAGAGCCCGACTAGCGGAAGAGACCCAGTACTTC. Encoded protein: CASRARLAEETQYF. Using reference TRBV25-1 and TRBJ2-5 for the parts outside the CDR3, the full variable domain is EADIYQTPRYLVIGTGKKITLECSQTMGHDKMYWYQQDPGMELHLIHYSYGVNSTEKGDLSSESTVSRIRTEHFPLTLESARPSHTSQYLCASRARLAEETQYFGPGTRLLVL.

The rearrangement joins TRBV29-1 to TRBJ1-2; 7 nucleotides line up with TRBD1. V lost 7 bases and J lost 5; bases outside the gene matches: 7. CDR1 and CDR2 (germline): SQVTM, ANQGSEA. The CDR3 has 12 amino acids. Written as DNA, the CDR3 is TGCAGCGGGGGTCGACAGGGTTATGGCTACACCTTC. This gives the protein CSGGRQGYGYTF. Filled out from reference TRBV29-1 and TRBJ1-2, the complete variable domain reads SAVISQKPSRDICQRGTSLTIQCQVDSQVTMMFWYRQQPGQSLTLIATANQGSEATYESGFVIDKFPISRPNLTFSTLTVSNMSPEDSSIYLCSGGRQGYGYTFGSGTRLTVV.

The V gene is TRBV9, the J gene TRBJ2-5, with D perhaps matching TRBD2 (6 bases). The J call may be in error: the DNA end matches TRBJ2-7 better. CDR3 length: 14 residues. CDR1 SGDLS and CDR2 YYNGEE come from the germline V gene. The CDR3 reads CASSVGAGIYEQYF. CDR3 bases: TGTGCCAGCAGCGTAGGTGCGGGGATCTACGAGCAGTACTTC.